One and the same sample provided the 23 T cell receptor beta chains below, sequenced in a study of technical replicates of blood from several donors (dated by TCRdb to between 2016 and 2019). The library was prepared using the immunoSEQ multiplex PCR assay. TCRdb took this table from immuneACCESS and kept in-frame rearrangements with V and J called. Such tables lack part of the clones; where checked against another copy, unresolved V genes explain under half of the gap, and the rest is unexplained. This sample is represented by over 55,000 clones; roughly 94% of them were singletons. The top ten hold under 3% of the sample. The sample was PBMCs. Every receptor here comes from a human donor in good health. Some clones in this sample may be carry-over from other donors' samples.

The chain is built from TRBV5-4 and TRBJ2-1, with D perhaps matching TRBD1 (5 bases). V lost 5 bases to trimming and J lost 7 bases, with 16 bases between them. This CDR3 comprises 14 residues. The V gene's germline CDR1 is SGHNT and CDR2 YYREEE (reference sequence). The CDR3 region is CASRSVVGANEQFF. CDR3 DNA: TGTGCCAGCAGGTCCGTAGTAGGGGCGAATGAGCAGTTCTTC.

This chain uses TRBV7-8 with TRBJ2-1; a weak D match, TRBD1 (5 bases). The CDR3 contains 18 residues. The V gene's germline CDR1 is SGHVS and CDR2 FQNEAQ. Trimming shortened V by 2 bases and J by 7 bases, and 24 bases separated the two germline ends. CDR3 loop: CASSLSLGPGFSSNEQFF. The CDR3 DNA follows: TGTGCCAGCAGCTTAAGCTTAGGGCCAGGGTTCTCCTCAAATGAGCAGTTCTTC.

This clone is termed medium-sized. The chain uses TRBV7-6 and TRBJ2-1; 9 bases are shared with TRBD2. J was trimmed by 4 bases and V by 1 base; bases with no gene match: 5. There are 16 residues in the CDR3. Germline CDR1 and CDR2: SGHVS and FNYEAQ. CDR3 coding DNA: TGTGCCAGCAGCTTAGAGACTAGCGGAAAATACAATGAGCAGTTCTTC. This encodes CASSLETSGKYNEQFF.

The chain uses TRBV6-1 and TRBJ1-3; possible D gene TRBD1, 6 bases. This CDR3 is 14 amino acids long. From germline, CDR1 is MNHNS and CDR2 SASEGT. The germline V and J ends were trimmed by 4 bases and 3 bases, with 10 bases remaining between them. The CDR3 DNA is TGTGCCAGCAGTGCCGGGACACTTGGAAACACCATATATTTT. It codes for CASSAGTLGNTIYF.

This clone is a singleton in its sample. This chain uses TRBV7-3 with TRBJ2-2; TRBD2 might be the D (6 bases). CDR1 SGHTA and CDR2 FQGTGA come from the germline V gene. With 8 bases removed from V and 6 bases from J, the gap between germline ends came to 16 bases. The CDR3 has 14 residues. In DNA form, the CDR3 reads TGTGCCAGCTCGATTGTCAGGGAGGCCGGGGAGCTGTTTTTT. The encoded protein is CASSIVREAGELFF.

J is TRBJ2-7 and V is TRBV5-1; TRBD1 matches at 7 bases. CDR1 is SGHRS and CDR2 is YFSETQ in the germline V gene. Trimming took 3 bases from V and 3 from J; bases not matched to a gene: 3. The CDR3 contains 13 residues. CDR3 residues: CASSWDRYYEQYF. CDR3 DNA: TGCGCCAGCAGCTGGGACAGATACTACGAGCAGTACTTC.

The chain employs TRBV4-3 and TRBJ1-2, with TRBD1 matching 7 bases. The CDR3 extends over 15 amino acids. V trimming: 0 bases; J trimming: 5 bases; junction bases outside the gene matches: 6. Germline CDR1 reads LGHNA; CDR2 reads YSLEER. The CDR3 DNA follows: TGCGCCAGCAGCCAAGACGAGACAGGGTGGTATGGCTACACCTTC. It codes for CASSQDETGWYGYTF.

The rearrangement joins TRBV7-3 to TRBJ1-6, with TRBD1 as a possible D gene (5 bases). The CDR3 runs to 13 residues. The germline V and J ends were trimmed by 6 bases and 10 bases, with 13 bases remaining between them. Per the germline V gene, CDR1 is SGHTA and CDR2 is FQGTGA. The CDR3 region has the DNA TGTGCCAGCAGTACAAATCAGGGATCACCCCTCCACTTT. Protein: CASSTNQGSPLHF.

The V and J genes are TRBV6-5 and TRBJ1-2; perhaps TRBD1 as D (6 bases). V was pared by 0 bases and J by 6 bases, with 11 bases between. The germline CDR1 and CDR2 sequences are MNHEY and SVGAGI. The CDR3 length is 14 residues. CDR3 amino acids: CASSYSQGWHGYTF. The DNA of the CDR3 is TGTGCCAGCAGTTACTCACAGGGATGGCATGGCTACACCTTC.

The chain links TRBV7-9 to TRBJ2-5; 7 nucleotides align to TRBD2. V trimming: 5 bases; J trimming: 7 bases; junction bases outside the gene matches: 13. From germline, CDR1 is SEHNR and CDR2 FQNEAQ (reference sequence). There are 15 residues in the CDR3. The CDR3: CASSTRGDGDATQYF. The CDR3 DNA reads TGTGCCAGCAGCACCCGGGGGGATGGTGACGCGACCCAGTACTTC.

The chain's CDR3 is CAISEGVAGAYEQYF. The CDR3 DNA reads TGTGCCATCAGTGAAGGGGTAGCGGGAGCATACGAGCAGTACTTC. The J gene is TRBJ2-7, the V gene TRBV10-3; TRBD2 matches 9 bases. The germline CDR1 and CDR2 sequences are ENHRY and SYGVKD. The trim removed 3 bases at V and 4 bases at J, leaving 7 bases unmatched. There are 15 residues in the CDR3.

J is TRBJ1-1 and V is TRBV7-9, with D possibly matching TRBD1 (5 bases). Germline-derived CDR1 and CDR2 are SEHNR and FQNEAQ (reference sequence). Trimming took 5 bases from V and 2 from J, leaving 12 bases between them. The CDR3 contains 14 residues. CDR3 in DNA: TGTGCCAGCAGCGTAGACAGAGCAAACACTGAAGCTTTCTTT. Its protein is CASSVDRANTEAFF.

The CDR3 reads CASRGDPGLSHTQYF. CDR3 sequence (DNA): TGTGCCAGCAGGGGAGATCCGGGGTTATCTCATACGCAGTATTTT. V usage is TRBV7-2 and J usage is TRBJ2-3, with a weak D call TRBD2 (5 bases). V was pared by 6 bases and J by 7 bases, with 20 bases between. This CDR3 is 15 amino acids long. Germline values: CDR1 SGHTA, CDR2 FQGNSA.

This clone was seen just once. This sequence joins TRBV30 and TRBJ1-3, with no clear D. V was pared by 3 bases and J by 1 base, with 16 bases between. Germline CDR1 reads GTSNPN; CDR2 reads SVGIG (reference sequence). This CDR3 comprises 16 residues. The CDR3 sequence is CAWSDALGRSGNTIYF. CDR3 in DNA: TGTGCCTGGAGCGACGCCCTCGGGAGGTCTGGAAACACCATATATTTT.

The rearrangement uses TRBV4-3 and TRBJ2-1; TRBD2 might be the D (6 bases). The V gene's germline CDR1 is LGHNA and CDR2 YSLEER. V was shortened by 4 bases and J by 7 bases, with 17 bases between the two germline ends. The CDR3 extends over 15 amino acids. The CDR3 nucleotides read TGCGCCAGCAGCCTGATACTAGCCCAATTAAATGAGCAGTTCTTC. Translating gives CASSLILAQLNEQFF.

This clone was seen just once. The chain combines TRBV29-1 with TRBJ2-7, with 9 bases matching TRBD1. With V trimmed by 7 bases and J by 7 bases, 11 bases remained unmatched. CDR1 is SQVTM, CDR2 ANQGSEA, per germline. The CDR3 is 13 amino acids. CDR3 protein: CSAPRDRAWEQYF. CDR3 nucleotide sequence: TGCAGCGCCCCTAGGGACAGGGCGTGGGAGCAGTACTTC.

The V gene is TRBV5-1, the J gene TRBJ2-3, with D perhaps matching TRBD1 (6 bases). V was clipped by 3 bases and J by 4 bases, with 15 bases between them. Germline lookup yields CDR1 SGHRS and CDR2 YFSETQ. The CDR3 loop spans 15 amino acids. The CDR3 DNA follows: TGCGCCAGCAGCTGGACGTCTGGACAGCCAGATACGCAGTATTTT. The encoded protein is CASSWTSGQPDTQYF.

In this sample, this clone turned up a few times. The gene calls are TRBV9 and TRBJ2-5; 10 bases fit TRBD2. V gave up 0 bases and J gave up 4 bases; unmatched junction bases: 3. CDR3 length equals 15 residues. Germline lookup yields CDR1 SGDLS and CDR2 YYNGEE. The CDR3 region is CASSVVAGGGETQYF. Here the CDR3 DNA reads TGTGCCAGCAGCGTAGTAGCGGGGGGCGGAGAGACCCAGTACTTC.

The chain employs TRBV4-1 and TRBJ2-7; TRBD2 is a possible D gene (5 bases). CDR1 is MGHRA, CDR2 YSYEKL, per germline. The CDR3 sequence is 15 residues long. V was clipped by 1 base and J by 1 base, with 11 bases between them. The CDR3 sequence is CASSQGWTASYEQYF. In DNA, the CDR3 is TGCGCCAGCAGCCAAGGCTGGACTGCATCCTACGAGCAGTACTTC.

The chain has TRBV7-6 and TRBJ2-7; D is unclear. Trimming cost V 1 base and J 0 bases, with 7 bases left between them. Per germline, CDR1 SGHVS and CDR2 FNYEAQ. This CDR3 has 14 amino acids. In nucleotides, the CDR3 is TGTGCCAGCAGCTTAGGTTTAGACTCCTACGAGCAGTACTTC. Its translation is CASSLGLDSYEQYF.

V and J are TRBV7-8 and TRBJ2-1, with D perhaps matching TRBD2 (5 bases). The V end lost 1 base, the J end lost 3 bases, and 16 bases lay between the germline ends. This CDR3 is 17 amino acids long. Looked up from germline, CDR1 is SGHVS and CDR2 is FQNEAQ. CDR3 bases: TGTGCCAGCAGCTTAGTTGGTTCGGGATGGCACTACAATGAGCAGTTCTTC. This encodes CASSLVGSGWHYNEQFF.

The chain links TRBV2 to TRBJ2-5, with TRBD2 matching 12 bases. Germline CDR1 reads SNHLY; CDR2 reads FYNNEI. The V and J ends lost 8 bases and 4 bases, in that order; junction bases with no gene match: 11. The CDR3 covers 16 residues. The CDR3 coding sequence is TGTGCCAGCCCTACCGGGGGGACTAGCGGGTCAGAGACCCAGTACTTC. Translating it yields CASPTGGTSGSETQYF.

This clone has a single count. The sample has other DNA sequences that encode this CDR3 too. V gene TRBV15 combines with J gene TRBJ2-1; 10 nucleotides line up with TRBD1. Germline V lookup: CDR1 LNHNV, CDR2 YYDKDF (reference sequence). This CDR3 contains 14 residues. The V gene end was trimmed by 3 bases and the J gene end by 5 bases; junction bases not matched to a gene: 1. The DNA for the CDR3 is TGTGCCACCAGCAGGGGGACAGGGGACAATGAGCAGTTCTTC. This encodes CATSRGTGDNEQFF.